Here is one T cell receptor (beta chain) with its context. Assay: immunoSEQ multiplex PCR; the TCRdb copy retains only in-frame clones and omits some. Of around 100,000 clones in the sample, roughly 88% were seen once. The time point here: blood 4 weeks post-SBRT, at nephrectomy. Treatment described: 15 Gy SBRT to primary tumor, nephrectomy 4 weeks later. Nephrectomy followed 15 Gy stereotactic body radiation by 4 weeks. This record comes from a study of radiation and T cells in renal cell carcinoma. CDR3 length: 15 amino acids. Germline V gene data show CDR1 as SGHNT and CDR2 as YENEEA. V dropped 0 bases and J dropped 4; count of bases not matched to a gene: 1.

This TCR derives from a man aged 60-69 years with renal cell carcinoma. This chain connects TRBV11-3 to TRBJ2-1; TRBD2 aligns across 9 bases. The sample consisted of blood, taken from a patient whose treatment included radiotherapy and nephrectomy. CDR3 sequence reads: CASSLESGGYNEQFF. In nucleotides, the CDR3 is TGTGCCAGCAGCTTAGAAAGCGGGGGGTACAATGAGCAGTTCTTC. The complete variable domain, with remaining parts taken from reference TRBV11-3 and TRBJ2-1, reads EAGVVQSPRYKIIEKKQPVAFWCNPISGHNTLYWYLQNLGQGPELLIRYENEEAVDDSQLPKDRFSAERLKGVDSTLKIQPAELGDSAVYLCASSLESGGYNEQFFGPGTRLTVL.